Each of the 9 T cell receptor beta chains below was sequenced from the same sample in a study of blood T cell repertoires in COVID-19. Libraries were prepared by immunoSEQ multiplex PCR; TCRdb keeps only in-frame clonotypes and omits some of them. The data contain about 220,000 clones, approximately 90% of them singletons. The sample was PBMCs or T cells enriched from blood (not recorded which). These receptors all stem from a woman in her twenties or thirties who had recovered from COVID-19.

V is TRBV4-1 and J is TRBJ1-4, with D possibly matching TRBD1 (5 bases). V was clipped by 4 bases and J by 6 bases, with 12 bases between them. From germline, CDR1 is MGHRA and CDR2 YSYEKL. The CDR3 totals 14 residues. The CDR3 protein is CASSRGTNDEKLFF. The CDR3 DNA sequence: TGCGCCAGCAGCCGCGGGACTAACGATGAAAAACTGTTTTTT.

This chain uses TRBV5-6 with TRBJ2-7; 8 bases are a match to TRBD1. CDR1 is SGHDT, CDR2 YYEEEE, per germline. The ends lost 4 bases at V and 2 bases at J; junction bases unmatched: 5. The CDR3 extends over 14 amino acids. The chain's CDR3 is CASSPGTGAYEQYF. For the CDR3, the DNA is TGTGCCAGCAGCCCCGGGACAGGAGCCTACGAGCAGTACTTC.

This clone has just a few counts. The CDR3 bases are TGTGCCAGCAGCCCTCGAAGGGGCGACGGCGGGGACACTGAAGCTTTCTTT. Its protein product is CASSPRRGDGGDTEAFF. This chain uses TRBV9 with TRBJ1-1; D might be TRBD1 (5 bases). The CDR3 consists of 17 residues. Trimming left V 4 bases short and J 3 bases short, with 22 bases between. Germline V gene sequence: CDR1 SGDLS, CDR2 YYNGEE. Looking up the rest from reference TRBV9 and TRBJ1-1 gives the full variable domain: DSGVTQTPKHLITATGQRVTLRCSPRSGDLSVYWYQQSLDQGLQFLIQYYNGEERAKGNILERFSAQQFPDLHSELNLSSLELGDSALYFCASSPRRGDGGDTEAFFGQGTRLTVV.

The rearrangement joins TRBV7-2 to TRBJ1-2; TRBD1 matches at 9 bases. Trimming at V came to 4 bases and at J to 3 bases, leaving 3 bases not matched to a gene. CDR1 and CDR2 from the germline V gene are SGHTA and FQGNSA. The CDR3 covers 14 residues. CDR3 region: CASSWGDRDYGYTF. In DNA form, the CDR3 reads TGTGCCAGCAGCTGGGGGGACAGGGACTATGGCTACACCTTC.

The count of this clone is one. This sequence joins TRBV15 and TRBJ1-3; 8 bases are a match to TRBD1. The CDR3 is 15 residues long. Germline trimming cut 5 bases from V and 1 base from J; bases unmatched to any gene: 4. Looked up from germline, CDR1 is LNHNV and CDR2 is YYDKDF (reference sequence). This CDR3 reads CATSPRQGSGNTIYF. For the CDR3, the DNA is TGTGCCACCAGCCCCCGACAGGGGTCTGGAAACACCATATATTTT.

In the case of this clone: Other DNA sequences within the sample encode an identical CDR3. The chain combines TRBV6-5 with TRBJ1-6, with TRBD1 matching over 7 bases. Unmatched junction bases numbered 3, after V lost 5 bases and J lost 5 bases. Germline-derived CDR1 and CDR2 are MNHEY and SVGAGI. This CDR3 is 14 amino acids long. The CDR3 is CASSLTGDNSPLHF. For the CDR3, the DNA is TGTGCCAGCAGTCTCACAGGGGATAATTCACCCCTCCACTTT.

In this sample, this clone turned up once. The chain carries TRBV29-1 and TRBJ2-1, with D possibly being TRBD1 (6 bases). Looked up from germline, CDR1 is SQVTM and CDR2 is ANQGSEA. V was trimmed by 0 bases and J by 5 bases, leaving 14 bases between them. CDR3 length equals 15 residues. The DNA of the CDR3 is TGCAGCGTTGAAGATCTCCAGGGACATAACAATGAGCAGTTCTTC. It yields the protein CSVEDLQGHNNEQFF.

The chain combines TRBV6-1 with TRBJ1-3; D not certain. In germline, CDR1 is MNHNS, CDR2 SASEGT. V lost 3 bases and J lost 4, with 19 bases in between. This CDR3 is built from 17 residues. The CDR3 region is CASSEVVGTLLGNTIYF. CDR3 coding DNA: TGTGCCAGCAGTGAGGTTGTGGGCACTCTACTGGGAAACACCATATATTTT.

The chain couples TRBV12-5 to TRBJ1-5; D unclear. Germline lookup yields CDR1 LGHNT and CDR2 FRNRAP. The V gene lost 3 bases and the J gene lost 7 bases, with 19 bases spanning the gap. This CDR3 comprises 16 residues. CDR3 nucleotide sequence: TGTGCTAGTGGTTTAATCCTCGGCGCGGGAGGGCAGCCCCAGCATTTT. Translated, it gives CASGLILGAGGQPQHF.